These 14 T cell receptor beta chains originate from one sample sequenced in a study of CD8+ T cells in alopecia areata. RNA extraction and reverse transcription yielded cDNA as sequencing template. Produced via immunoSEQ multiplex PCR; TCRdb's table is partial and in-frame only. Singletons are absent from the sample, which has about 110,000 clones. The sample consisted of lesional skin. The receptor set was obtained from a C3H/HeJ mouse with alopecia areata. The strain's MHC: H2-k.

This clone was detected ten times or more. The germline and genes are mouse ones. The CDR3 end lies 4 residues beyond the end of the read and is filled in from the germline J gene. The J gene is TRBJ1-4, the V gene TRBV1, with D possibly matching TRBD1 (6 bases). Germline assignment: CDR1 NSQYPW and CDR2 LRSPGD (reference sequence). This CDR3 spans 14 amino acids. The V end was cut by 2 bases, the J end by 5 bases, with 9 bases between. The part of the CDR3 DNA that was read is TGCACCTGCAGTGCACCGGGACAAAACGAA. Amino acid sequence: CTCSAPGQNE. The complete CDR3 sequence is CTCSAPGQNERLFF.

As to this clone: DNA and listed protein disagree at residue 12, so the protein shown here was translated from the DNA. Germline and genes here are mouse. The CDR3 end falls 3 residues outside the read, so it is completed with the germline J gene. The chain uses TRBV31 and TRBJ1-3, with 12 bases identical to TRBD1. CDR1 and CDR2 from the germline V gene are GKSSPN and SITVG. With 3 bases clipped from V and 3 bases from J, the junction kept 3 bases outside the gene matches. The CDR3 has 15 residues. The part of the CDR3 DNA that was read is TGTGCCTGGAGGGGGACAGGGGGCTTTGGAAATACG. Its protein is CAWRGTGGFGNT. In full, the CDR3 is CAWRGTGGFGNTLYF. The full variable domain, with the rest looked up from reference TRBV31 and TRBJ1-3, is AQTIHQWPVAEIKAVGSPLSLGCTIKGKSSPNLYWYWQATGGTLQQLFYSITVGQVESVVQLNLSASRPKDDQFILSTEKLLLSHSGFYLCAWRGTGGFGNTLYFGEGSRLIVV.

The sample holds many counts of this clone. Gene names are the mouse ones. The CDR3 end is not reached by the read, which stops 4 residues before it; the germline J gene fills it in. The genes are TRBV13-3 and TRBJ2-3, with a tentative D call TRBD1 (6 bases). The CDR3 covers 11 residues. V was pared by 8 bases and J by 3 bases, with 7 bases between. In germline, CDR1 is NNHDY, CDR2 SYVADS. The DNA read from the CDR3 is TGTGCCAGTACAGGGGCAGAA. Translation: CASTGAE. The whole CDR3 sequence is CASTGAETLYF.

Concerning this clone: The genes and germline here are from mouse. The read stops 4 residues short of the end of the CDR3; the missing end is completed from the germline J gene. The J gene is TRBJ2-3, the V gene TRBV13-1, with TRBD2 matching 11 bases. The J segment lost 3 bases and the V segment lost 4 bases, leaving 4 bases of the junction unmatched. Germline CDR1 reads NSHNY; CDR2 reads SYGAGN. The CDR3 runs 15 residues. CDR3 DNA, as far as it was read: TGTGCCAGCAGTTACCGGGACTGGGGGGCAGAA. The encoded protein is CASSYRDWGAE. In full, the CDR3 reads CASSYRDWGAETLYF.

This clone was seen ten or more times. The genes are named according to mouse. The CDR3 is cut off 4 residues early in the read; its end comes from the germline J gene. The rearrangement links TRBV17 to TRBJ2-1; 8 nucleotides agree with TRBD1. The V gene's germline CDR1 is MNHDT and CDR2 YYDKIL. After removal of 3 bases from V and 5 bases from J, the junction contained 0 bases not matched to a gene. The CDR3 length is 13 residues. CDR3 amino acids: CASSRDRDAEQFF. The CDR3 DNA, read in part, is TGTGCTAGCAGTAGGGACAGGGATGCT. Full variable domain (missing parts from reference TRBV17 and TRBJ2-1): DTTVKQNPRYKLARVGKPVNLICSQTMNHDTMYWYQKKPNQAPKLLLFYYDKILNREADTFEKFQSSRPNNSFCSLYIGSAGLEYSAMYLCASSRDRDAEQFFGPGTRLTVL.

As regards this clone: Genes here carry mouse names. The CDR3 end is not reached by the read, which stops 4 residues before it; the germline J gene fills it in. The chain is built from TRBV19 and TRBJ2-3; TRBD2 aligns across 9 bases. Germline V gene sequence: CDR1 FNHDT, CDR2 SITEND (reference sequence). The CDR3 spans 15 residues. With 4 bases clipped from V and 4 bases from J, the junction kept 7 bases outside the gene matches. The part of the CDR3 DNA that was read is TGTGCCAGCAGTCTGACTGGGGGACCCTCAGAA. The encoded protein is CASSLTGGPSE. The full CDR3 is CASSLTGGPSETLYF. Full variable domain (rest looked up from reference TRBV19 and TRBJ2-3): GGIITQTPKFLIGQEGQKLTLKCQQNFNHDTMYWYRQDSGKGLRLIYYSITENDLQKGDLSEGYDASREKKSSFSLTVTSAQKNEMAVFLCASSLTGGPSETLYFGSGTRLTVL.

This clone occurred a few times. The listed genes are named as in mouse. From the germline J gene comes the end of the CDR3, since the read stops 4 residues before it. The chain employs TRBV13-3 and TRBJ1-1, with TRBD1 as a possible D gene (6 bases). The CDR3 loop spans 14 amino acids. CDR1 and CDR2 (germline): NNHDY, SYVADS. Trimming pared 4 bases from V and 3 bases from J, leaving 13 bases between. CDR3 DNA (partial): TGTGCCAGCAGTTCTAGGGACACCGACACA. It encodes CASSSRDTDT. The CDR3 in full is CASSSRDTDTEVFF.

This clone has just a few counts. The gene names given are mouse names. Coverage ceases 4 residues before the CDR3 finishes, and the germline J gene fills in the end. This rearrangement joins TRBV13-1 to TRBJ1-1, with 7 bases aligning to TRBD1. CDR1 is NSHNY and CDR2 is SYGAGN in the germline V gene. V was clipped by 1 base and J by 4 bases; unmatched bases: 4. The CDR3 is made up of 14 amino acids. The CDR3 DNA, read in part, is TGTGCCAGCAGTGATAAAGGGGGCGGCACA. Translation: CASSDKGGGT. The complete CDR3 sequence is CASSDKGGGTEVFF.

This clone has a count of ten or more. Gene names are the mouse ones. The read gets to within 4 residues of the CDR3 end, and the germline J gene fills in the rest. The rearrangement uses TRBV13-3 and TRBJ2-1; 9 bases map to TRBD1. Germline values: CDR1 NNHDY, CDR2 SYVADS. V lost 1 base, J lost 0 bases, and 5 bases stayed unmatched. CDR3 length: 17 residues. CDR3 bases read: TGTGCCAGCAGTGATCCCTGGGACAGGGATAACTATGCT. This translates into CASSDPWDRDNYA. The entire CDR3 protein is CASSDPWDRDNYAEQFF.

This clone was counted between two and nine times. Here the gene names and germline are mouse. The CDR3 is cut off 4 residues early in the read; its end comes from the germline J gene. This chain links TRBV13-3 with TRBJ2-1, with 7 positions matching TRBD2. The V gene's germline CDR1 is NNHDY and CDR2 SYVADS. V shed 2 bases and J 3 bases; nucleotides not matched to a gene: 5. The CDR3 sequence is 15 residues long. CDR3 DNA (partial): TGTGCCAGCAGTGACCCGACTGGGATCTATGCT. Translating gives CASSDPTGIYA. The entire CDR3 sequence reads CASSDPTGIYAEQFF.

A note on this clone: Gene names and germline refer to mouse. With the read ending 4 residues before the CDR3 end, the germline J gene is used to fill in that end. The J gene is TRBJ2-2, the V gene TRBV1; 10 positions match TRBD1. Looked up from germline, CDR1 is NSQYPW and CDR2 is LRSPGD (reference sequence). The CDR3 is made up of 16 amino acids. Losses at the gene ends were 2 bases for V and 4 bases for J; bases not matched to a gene: 4. This CDR3 reads CTCSARQGAATGQLYF. The sequenced CDR3 bases are TGCACCTGCAGTGCAAGACAGGGGGCGGCCACCGGG.

Concerning this clone: Here the gene names and germline are mouse. The observed sequence ends 4 residues before the CDR3 terminus, with the missing tail filled in from the germline J gene. V usage is TRBV13-3 and J usage is TRBJ1-4; D gene unclear. Germline V gene sequence: CDR1 NNHDY, CDR2 SYVADS. V lost 3 bases and J lost 4, with 7 bases in between. CDR3 length equals 13 residues. The CDR3 protein is CASSASFNERLFF. The CDR3 DNA, read in part, is TGTGCCAGCAGTGCGTCTTTCAACGAA.

There are a few counts of this clone. Gene names and germline refer to mouse. Read data end 4 residues before the CDR3 end; the end is taken from the germline J gene. This chain joins TRBV1 and TRBJ2-7; 8 bases are a match to TRBD2. Trimming removed 3 bases from V and 3 bases from J; junction bases left unmatched: 7. Germline V lookup: CDR1 NSQYPW, CDR2 LRSPGD (reference sequence). The CDR3 length is 15 residues. The part of the CDR3 DNA that was read is TGCACCTGCAGTGCCTCCGGGACTGGCTTCTAT. It translates to CTCSASGTGFY. The whole CDR3 protein reads CTCSASGTGFYEQYF.

Of note for this clone: Gene names are the mouse ones. The read ends 4 residues early relative to the CDR3; the germline J gene fills the gap. The chain links TRBV19 to TRBJ2-5; a weak D match, TRBD2 (5 bases). Per germline, CDR1 FNHDT and CDR2 SITEND (reference sequence). The CDR3 runs to 13 residues. The CDR3 is CASSLGWRDTQYF. The covered CDR3 bases are TGTGCCAGCAGTTTGGGGTGGCGAGAC.